This entry concerns a single T cell receptor (beta chain). This receptor's antigen is unknown. Per-nucleotide qualities are absent, and no much larger clonotype sits a single base away. The CDR3, from cysteine to phenylalanine, totals 17 residues. CDR3 DNA only is kept here, 51 bases in frame from base 1. The sample belongs to a study of blood T cell repertoires in COVID-19 (dated by TCRdb to about 2020). About the full investigation: Samples from collaborators originated in the United States, Italy and Spain and spanned both the acute and convalescent phases of COVID-19. The prospective study material was composed of cDNA or gDNA derived from T cells, B-cell-depleted T cells, or PBMCs. Samples were obtained from the ongoing ImmuneRACE study (first 160 participants) and from 1,254 subjects provided by 6 global collaborators. Nearly every sample came with metadata listing a de-identified subject ID, COVID-19 status, age in years and sex. The repertoires were released in a freely available public database intended as a resource for research on the immune response to SARS-CoV-2. Subjects who had been exposed to COVID-19, were actively infected with it, or had recovered from it provided the deeply sampled blood TCRbeta repertoires that made up the dataset. Where available, HLA class I and class II types were obtained from metadata supplied by the sample provider rather than from assay-based typing.

The immunoSEQ Assay, a bias-controlled multiplex PCR, was used to amplify TCRbeta CDR3 regions from genomic DNA. From the authors' description of their analysis: The number of nucleated cells in each sample was estimated by amplification of reference gene primers within the assay. To quantify the absolute abundance of each unique TCRbeta CDR3 rearrangement, sequence reads were collapsed and filtered. Productive Simpson clonality was computed per sample as the square root of Simpson's diversity index over productive rearrangements. The clones in this table, taken by TCRdb from immuneACCESS, are in-frame only. Not every clone is retained; where verified, under half of the shortfall comes from an unresolved V gene, and the cause of the rest is unknown. V, J and clone size derive from that table, while D and trimming were established from the DNA sequence. This sample lists 450,000 to 500,000 clones; approximately 83% were detected once. The ten most abundant clones make up under 4% of the sample.

General findings and caveats noted by the study authors: Clinical and demographic metadata were provided uncurated, with the amount varying by source and participant.

Each collaborating institution followed its own protocols to collect whole blood in K2EDTA tubes. For TCRbeta analysis, collaborators shipped samples in one of three forms: frozen whole blood, isolated PBMCs, or DNA extracted from either of those sample types. The sequenced material came from peripheral blood. Recombination connected TRBV21-1 to TRBJ2-2; the listed D gene, TRBD2, was not tested against the DNA. TRBV21-1 represents a pseudogene. This sequence originates from a human donor in a cohort sampled during active COVID-19. The DNA sequence is TGTGCCAGCAGCAAAGGGACTAGCGGGAGAAACACCGGGGAGCTGTTTTTT. The translation is CASSKGTSGRNTGELFF.